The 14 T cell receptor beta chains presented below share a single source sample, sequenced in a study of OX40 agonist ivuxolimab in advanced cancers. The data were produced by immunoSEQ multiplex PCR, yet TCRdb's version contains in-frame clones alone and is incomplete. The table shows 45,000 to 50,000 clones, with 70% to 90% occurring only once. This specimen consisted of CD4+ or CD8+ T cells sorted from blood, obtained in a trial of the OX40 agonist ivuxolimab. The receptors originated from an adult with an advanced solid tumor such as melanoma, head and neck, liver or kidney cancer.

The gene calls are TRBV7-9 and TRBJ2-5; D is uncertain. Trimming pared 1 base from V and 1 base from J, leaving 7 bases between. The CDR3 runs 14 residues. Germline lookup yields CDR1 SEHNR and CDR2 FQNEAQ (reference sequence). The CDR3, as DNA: TGTGCCAGCAGCTTAGTAGACCTCCAAGAGACCCAGTACTTC. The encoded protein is CASSLVDLQETQYF.

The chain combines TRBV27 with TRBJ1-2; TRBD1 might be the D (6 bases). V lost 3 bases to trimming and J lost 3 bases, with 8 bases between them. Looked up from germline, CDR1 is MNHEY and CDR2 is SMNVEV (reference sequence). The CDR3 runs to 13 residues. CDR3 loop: CASSLRTDYGYTF. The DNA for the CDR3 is TGTGCCAGCAGTTTGAGGACAGACTATGGCTACACCTTC.

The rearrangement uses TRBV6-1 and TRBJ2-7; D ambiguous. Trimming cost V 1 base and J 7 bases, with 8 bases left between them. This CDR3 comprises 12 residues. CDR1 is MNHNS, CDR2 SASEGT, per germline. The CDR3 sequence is CASSEEEREQYF. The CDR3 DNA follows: TGTGCCAGCAGTGAAGAAGAACGGGAGCAGTACTTC.

The CDR3 sequence: CASSRAGGEIWTGELFF. For the CDR3, the DNA is TGCGCCAGCAGCCGGGCAGGGGGCGAAATTTGGACCGGGGAGCTGTTTTTT. The chain uses TRBV4-1 and TRBJ2-2; TRBD1 aligns across 8 bases. After removal of 4 bases from V and 5 bases from J, the junction contained 12 bases not matched to a gene. The germline gives CDR1 MGHRA, CDR2 YSYEKL. The CDR3 loop spans 17 amino acids.

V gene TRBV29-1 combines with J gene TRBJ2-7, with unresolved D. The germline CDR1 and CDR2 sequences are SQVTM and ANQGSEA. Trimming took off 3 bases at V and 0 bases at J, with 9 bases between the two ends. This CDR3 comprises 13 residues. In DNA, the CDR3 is TGCAGCGTTGATTCGCGGAACTCCTACGAGCAGTACTTC. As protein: CSVDSRNSYEQYF.

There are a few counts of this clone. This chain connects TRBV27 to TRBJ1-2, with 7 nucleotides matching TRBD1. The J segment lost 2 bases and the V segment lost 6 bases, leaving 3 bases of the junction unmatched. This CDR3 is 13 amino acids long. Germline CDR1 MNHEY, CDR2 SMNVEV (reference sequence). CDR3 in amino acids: CASSPGQNYGYTF. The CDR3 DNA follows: TGTGCCAGCAGCCCGGGACAGAACTATGGCTACACCTTC.

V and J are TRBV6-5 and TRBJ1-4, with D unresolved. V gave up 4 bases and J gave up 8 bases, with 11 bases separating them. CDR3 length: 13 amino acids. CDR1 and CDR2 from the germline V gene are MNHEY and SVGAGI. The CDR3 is CASSFFPGEKLFF. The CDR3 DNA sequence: TGTGCCAGCAGTTTTTTCCCCGGCGAAAAACTGTTTTTT.

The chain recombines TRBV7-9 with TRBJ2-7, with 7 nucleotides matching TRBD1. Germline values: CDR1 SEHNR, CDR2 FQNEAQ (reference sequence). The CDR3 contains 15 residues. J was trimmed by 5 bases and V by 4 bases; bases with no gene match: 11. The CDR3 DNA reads TGTGCCAGCAGCTCCCTGACAGGGCCCCTGGACGAGCAGTACTTC. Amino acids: CASSSLTGPLDEQYF.

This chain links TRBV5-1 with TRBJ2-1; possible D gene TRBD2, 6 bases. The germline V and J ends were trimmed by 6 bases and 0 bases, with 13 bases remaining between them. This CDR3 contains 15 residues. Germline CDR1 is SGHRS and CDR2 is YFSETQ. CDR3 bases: TGCGCCAGCACCTGGGGGACTCTCTCCTACAATGAGCAGTTCTTC. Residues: CASTWGTLSYNEQFF.

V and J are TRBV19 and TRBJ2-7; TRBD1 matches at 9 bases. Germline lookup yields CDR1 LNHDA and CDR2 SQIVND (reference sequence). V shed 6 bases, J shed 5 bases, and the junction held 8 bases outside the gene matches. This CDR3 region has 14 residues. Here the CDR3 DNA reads TGTGCCAGTAGCACAGGGGGCGCGGCGAACGAGCAGTACTTC. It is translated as CASSTGGAANEQYF.

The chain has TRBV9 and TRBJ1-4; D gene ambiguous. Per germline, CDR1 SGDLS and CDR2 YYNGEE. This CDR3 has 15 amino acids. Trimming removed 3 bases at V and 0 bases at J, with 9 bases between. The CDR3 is CASSADAATNEKLFF. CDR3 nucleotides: TGTGCCAGCAGCGCGGACGCTGCAACTAATGAAAAACTGTTTTTT.

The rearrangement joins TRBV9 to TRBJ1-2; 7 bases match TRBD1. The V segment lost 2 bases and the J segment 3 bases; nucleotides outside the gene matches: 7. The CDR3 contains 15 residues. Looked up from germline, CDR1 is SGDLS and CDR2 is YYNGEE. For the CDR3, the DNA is TGTGCCAGCAGCGTCACAGGGGAGATAGACTATGGCTACACCTTC. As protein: CASSVTGEIDYGYTF.

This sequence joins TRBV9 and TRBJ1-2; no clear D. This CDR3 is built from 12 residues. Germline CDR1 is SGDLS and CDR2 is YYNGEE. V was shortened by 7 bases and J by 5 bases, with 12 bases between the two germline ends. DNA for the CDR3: TGTGCCAGCGGATACGCCGGGTATGGCTACACCTTC. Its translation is CASGYAGYGYTF.

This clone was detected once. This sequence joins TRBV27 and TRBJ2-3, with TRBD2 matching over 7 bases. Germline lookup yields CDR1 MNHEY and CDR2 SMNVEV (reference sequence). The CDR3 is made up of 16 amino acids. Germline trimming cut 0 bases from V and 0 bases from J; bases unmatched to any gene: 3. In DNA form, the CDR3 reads TGTGCCAGCAGTTTATCGAGCGGGGCTAGCACAGATACGCAGTATTTT. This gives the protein CASSLSSGASTDTQYF.